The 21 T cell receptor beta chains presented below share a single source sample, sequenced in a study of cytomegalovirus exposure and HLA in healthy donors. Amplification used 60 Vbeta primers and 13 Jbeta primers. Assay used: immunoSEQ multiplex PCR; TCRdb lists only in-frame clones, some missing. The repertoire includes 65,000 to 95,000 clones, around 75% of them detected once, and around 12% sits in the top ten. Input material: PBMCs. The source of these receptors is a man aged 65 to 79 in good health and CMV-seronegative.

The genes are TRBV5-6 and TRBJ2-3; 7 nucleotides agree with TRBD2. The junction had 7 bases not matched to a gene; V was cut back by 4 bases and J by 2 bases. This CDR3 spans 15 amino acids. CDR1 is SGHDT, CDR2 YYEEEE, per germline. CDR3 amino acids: CASSLSGVYTDTQYF. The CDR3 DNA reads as TGTGCCAGCAGCCTCAGCGGGGTCTACACAGATACGCAGTATTTT.

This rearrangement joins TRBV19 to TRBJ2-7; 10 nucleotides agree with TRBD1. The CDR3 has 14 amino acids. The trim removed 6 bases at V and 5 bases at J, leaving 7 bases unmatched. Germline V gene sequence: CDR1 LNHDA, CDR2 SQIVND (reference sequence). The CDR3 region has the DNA TGTGCCAGTAGACCGACAGGGGGCCGAGACGAGCAGTACTTC. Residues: CASRPTGGRDEQYF.

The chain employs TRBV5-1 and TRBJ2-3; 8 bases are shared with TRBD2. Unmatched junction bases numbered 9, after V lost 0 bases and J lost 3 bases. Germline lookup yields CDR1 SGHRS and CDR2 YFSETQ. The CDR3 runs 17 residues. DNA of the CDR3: TGCGCCAGCAGCTTGGCCGGGGGGGCCGATTGGACAGATACGCAGTATTTT. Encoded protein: CASSLAGGADWTDTQYF.

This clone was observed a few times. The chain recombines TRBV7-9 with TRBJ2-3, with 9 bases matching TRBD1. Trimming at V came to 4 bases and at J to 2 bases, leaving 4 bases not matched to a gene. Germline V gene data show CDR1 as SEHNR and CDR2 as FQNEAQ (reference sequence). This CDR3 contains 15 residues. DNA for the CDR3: TGTGCCAGCAGCTACGGACAGGGGACCACAGATACGCAGTATTTT. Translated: CASSYGQGTTDTQYF.

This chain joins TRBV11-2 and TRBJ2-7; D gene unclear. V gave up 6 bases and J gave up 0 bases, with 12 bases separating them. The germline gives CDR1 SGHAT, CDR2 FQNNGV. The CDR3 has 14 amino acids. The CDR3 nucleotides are TGTGCCAGCAGTGGTGGGCCGTACTCCTACGAGCAGTACTTC. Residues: CASSGGPYSYEQYF.

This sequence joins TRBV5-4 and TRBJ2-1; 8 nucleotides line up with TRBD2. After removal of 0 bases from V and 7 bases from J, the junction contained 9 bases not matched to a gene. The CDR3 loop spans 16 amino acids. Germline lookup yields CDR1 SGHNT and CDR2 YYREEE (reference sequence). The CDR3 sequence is CASSLDLAGSKNEQFF. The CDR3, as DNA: TGTGCCAGCAGCTTGGACCTAGCGGGTAGTAAGAATGAGCAGTTCTTC. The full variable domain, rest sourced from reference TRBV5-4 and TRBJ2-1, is ETGVTQSPTHLIKTRGQQVTLRCSSQSGHNTVSWYQQALGQGPQFIFQYYREEENGRGNFPPRFSGLQFPNYSSELNVNALELDDSALYLCASSLDLAGSKNEQFFGPGTRLTVL.

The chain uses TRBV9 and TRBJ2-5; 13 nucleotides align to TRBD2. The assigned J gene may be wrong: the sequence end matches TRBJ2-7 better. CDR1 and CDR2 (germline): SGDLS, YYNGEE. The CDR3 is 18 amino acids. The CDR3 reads CASSPTITSGREIYEQYF. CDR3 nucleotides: TGTGCCAGCAGCCCAACTATCACTAGCGGGAGGGAGATCTACGAGCAGTACTTC.

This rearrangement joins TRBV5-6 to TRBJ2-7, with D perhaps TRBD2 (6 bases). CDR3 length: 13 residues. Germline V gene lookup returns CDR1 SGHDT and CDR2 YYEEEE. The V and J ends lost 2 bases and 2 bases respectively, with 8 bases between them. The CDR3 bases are TGTGCCAGCAGCTTAGCGGGCCCCTACGAGCAGTACTTC. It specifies CASSLAGPYEQYF.

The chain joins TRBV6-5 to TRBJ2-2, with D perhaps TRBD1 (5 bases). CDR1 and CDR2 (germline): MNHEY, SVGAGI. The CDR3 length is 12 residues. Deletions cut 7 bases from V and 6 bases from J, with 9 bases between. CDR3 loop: CASTQGSGELFF. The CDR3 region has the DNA TGTGCCAGCACCCAGGGTTCCGGGGAGCTGTTTTTT.

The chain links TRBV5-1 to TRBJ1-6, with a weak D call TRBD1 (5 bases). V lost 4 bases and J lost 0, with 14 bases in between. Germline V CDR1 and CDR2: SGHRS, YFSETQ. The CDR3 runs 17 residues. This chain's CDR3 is CASSPEQGSSYNSPLHF. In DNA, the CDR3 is TGCGCCAGCAGCCCAGAGCAGGGATCCTCCTATAATTCACCCCTCCACTTT.

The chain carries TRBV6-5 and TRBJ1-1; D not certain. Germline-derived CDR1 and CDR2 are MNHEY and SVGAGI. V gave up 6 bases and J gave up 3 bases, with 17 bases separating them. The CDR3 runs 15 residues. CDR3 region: CASSPRGLGDTEAFF. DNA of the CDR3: TGTGCCAGCAGCCCACGTGGCCTAGGTGACACTGAAGCTTTCTTT.

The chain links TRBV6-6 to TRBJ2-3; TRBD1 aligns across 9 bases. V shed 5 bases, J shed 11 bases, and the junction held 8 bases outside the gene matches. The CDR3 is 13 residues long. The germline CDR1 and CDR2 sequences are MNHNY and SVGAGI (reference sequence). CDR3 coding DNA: TGTGCCAGCAGTCCCCCAGGACAGGGGCAGCAGTATTTT. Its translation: CASSPPGQGQQYF.

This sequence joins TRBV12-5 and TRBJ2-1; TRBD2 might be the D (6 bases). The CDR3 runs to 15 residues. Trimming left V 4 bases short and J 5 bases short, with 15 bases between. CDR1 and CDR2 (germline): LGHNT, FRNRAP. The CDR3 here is CASGSGTSSNNEQFF. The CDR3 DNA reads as TGTGCTAGTGGTTCCGGTACTAGCAGTAACAATGAGCAGTTCTTC.

The CDR3 coding sequence is TGTGCCAGCAGCTCCTCAGCGGGGGGTACGGATACGCAGTATTTT. Protein product: CASSSSAGGTDTQYF. V gene TRBV6-1 combines with J gene TRBJ2-3; 9 bases agree with TRBD2. After removal of 6 bases from V and 6 bases from J, the junction contained 10 bases not matched to a gene. This CDR3 has 15 residues. Germline CDR1 is MNHNS and CDR2 is SASEGT.

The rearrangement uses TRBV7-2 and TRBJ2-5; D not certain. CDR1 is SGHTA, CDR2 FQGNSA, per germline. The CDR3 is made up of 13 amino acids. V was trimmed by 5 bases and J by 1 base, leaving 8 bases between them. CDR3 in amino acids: CASSQNLQETQYF. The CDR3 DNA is TGTGCCAGCAGCCAGAACCTCCAAGAGACCCAGTACTTC.

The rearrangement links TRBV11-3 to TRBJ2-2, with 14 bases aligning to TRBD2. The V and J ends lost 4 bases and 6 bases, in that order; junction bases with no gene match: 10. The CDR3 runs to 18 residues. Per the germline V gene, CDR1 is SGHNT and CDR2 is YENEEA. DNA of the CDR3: TGTGCCAGCAGCTGGGGACTAGCGGGAGATTATTCAGCCGGGGAGCTGTTTTTT. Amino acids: CASSWGLAGDYSAGELFF.

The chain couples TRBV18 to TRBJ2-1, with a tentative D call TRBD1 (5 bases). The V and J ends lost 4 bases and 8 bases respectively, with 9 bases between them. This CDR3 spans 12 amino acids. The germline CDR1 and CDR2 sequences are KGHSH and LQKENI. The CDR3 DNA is TGTGCCAGCTCACTTACGACAGATGAGCAGTTCTTC. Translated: CASSLTTDEQFF.

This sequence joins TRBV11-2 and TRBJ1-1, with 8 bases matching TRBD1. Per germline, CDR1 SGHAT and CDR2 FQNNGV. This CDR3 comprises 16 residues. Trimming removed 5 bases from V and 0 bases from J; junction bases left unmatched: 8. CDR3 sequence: CASSQGAGALNTEAFF. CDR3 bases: TGTGCCAGCAGCCAGGGGGCAGGGGCATTGAACACTGAAGCTTTCTTT.

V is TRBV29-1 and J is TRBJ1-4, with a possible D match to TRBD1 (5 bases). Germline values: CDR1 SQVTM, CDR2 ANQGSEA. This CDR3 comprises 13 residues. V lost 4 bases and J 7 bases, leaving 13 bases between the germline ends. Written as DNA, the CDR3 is TGCAGCGTTGGTATGGGGGGTGGTGAAAAACTGTTTTTT. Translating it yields CSVGMGGGEKLFF. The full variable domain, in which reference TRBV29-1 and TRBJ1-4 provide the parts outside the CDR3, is SAVISQKPSRDICQRGTSLTIQCQVDSQVTMMFWYRQQPGQSLTLIATANQGSEATYESGFVIDKFPISRPNLTFSTLTVSNMSPEDSSIYLCSVGMGGGEKLFFGSGTQLSVL.

This CDR3 reads CAWSSLGATNYGYTF. CDR3 coding DNA: TGTGCCTGGAGTAGCTTGGGGGCAACTAACTATGGCTACACCTTC. This chain links TRBV30 with TRBJ1-2, with a possible D match to TRBD1 (6 bases). Trimming cost V 2 bases and J 0 bases, with 13 bases left between them. CDR1 GTSNPN and CDR2 SVGIG come from the germline V gene (reference sequence). The CDR3 is 15 residues long. The full variable domain, its missing parts supplied by reference TRBV30 and TRBJ1-2, is SQTIHQWPATLVQPVGSPLSLECTVEGTSNPNLYWYRQAAGRGLQLLFYSVGIGQISSEVPQNLSASRPQDRQFILSSKKLLLSDSGFYLCAWSSLGATNYGYTFGSGTRLTVV.

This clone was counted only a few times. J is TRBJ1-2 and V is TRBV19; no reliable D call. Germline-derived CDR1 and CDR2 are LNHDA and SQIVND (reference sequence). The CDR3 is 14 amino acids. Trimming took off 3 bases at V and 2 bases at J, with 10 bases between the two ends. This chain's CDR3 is CASSIGETNYGYTF. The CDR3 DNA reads TGTGCCAGTAGTATCGGGGAAACAAACTATGGCTACACCTTC. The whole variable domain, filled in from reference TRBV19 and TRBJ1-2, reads DGGITQSPKYLFRKEGQNVTLSCEQNLNHDAMYWYRQDPGQGLRLIYYSQIVNDFQKGDIAEGYSVSREKKESFPLTVTSAQKNPTAFYLCASSIGETNYGYTFGSGTRLTVV.